This entry lists 7 T cell receptor beta chains sequenced from one sample in a study of cytomegalovirus exposure and HLA in healthy donors. PCR involved 60 Vbeta and 13 Jbeta primers. Assay: immunoSEQ multiplex PCR; the TCRdb copy retains only in-frame clones and omits some. The sample shows under 200,000 clones, around 72% of them seen only once. Material: PBMCs. The receptor set was obtained from a man aged 50 to 60 in good health and CMV-seronegative.

The chain links TRBV6-5 to TRBJ1-1; 8 bases are a match to TRBD1. Germline V gene sequence: CDR1 MNHEY, CDR2 SVGAGI. This CDR3 spans 15 amino acids. V was pared by 6 bases and J by 5 bases, with 11 bases of the junction left unmatched. The CDR3 here is CASRGQGAGDTEAFF. CDR3 in DNA: TGTGCCAGCAGGGGGCAGGGGGCCGGGGATACTGAAGCTTTCTTT.

This chain joins TRBV11-2 and TRBJ1-2; D uncertain. The CDR3 contains 14 residues. Trimming cost V 5 bases and J 2 bases, with 12 bases left between them. CDR1 is SGHAT, CDR2 FQNNGV, per germline. CDR3 residues: CASSHAAENYGYTF. In DNA, the CDR3 is TGTGCCAGCAGCCATGCGGCCGAAAACTATGGCTACACCTTC.

The chain recombines TRBV5-1 with TRBJ1-1; D unclear. Trimming cost V 5 bases and J 5 bases, with 7 bases left between them. Germline values: CDR1 SGHRS, CDR2 YFSETQ. The CDR3 spans 11 residues. Written as DNA, the CDR3 is TGCGCCAGCAGAGAGAGAACTGAAGCTTTCTTT. As protein: CASRERTEAFF. The full variable domain, with the rest looked up from reference TRBV5-1 and TRBJ1-1, is KAGVTQTPRYLIKTRGQQVTLSCSPISGHRSVSWYQQTPGQGLQFLFEYFSETQRNKGNFPGRFSGRQFSNSRSEMNVSTLELGDSALYLCASRERTEAFFGQGTRLTVV.

The chain uses TRBV5-1 and TRBJ1-2; 8 bases align to TRBD1. V lost 0 bases, J lost 2 bases, and 9 bases stayed unmatched. The CDR3 covers 17 residues. Per germline, CDR1 SGHRS and CDR2 YFSETQ. DNA of the CDR3: TGCGCCAGCAGCTTGGGGTCAGGGGGCCCCCTCAACTATGGCTACACCTTC. This translates into CASSLGSGGPLNYGYTF.

The chain employs TRBV19 and TRBJ1-1, with D tentatively TRBD1 (5 bases). The germline V gene encodes CDR1 LNHDA and CDR2 SQIVND (reference sequence). The CDR3 is 16 amino acids. The germline V and J ends were trimmed by 3 bases and 3 bases, with 17 bases remaining between them. CDR3 in DNA: TGTGCCAGTAGTATGTCCCCGCGGGGGAGGGACACTGAAGCTTTCTTT. The encoded protein is CASSMSPRGRDTEAFF. The full variable domain, with the rest looked up from reference TRBV19 and TRBJ1-1, is DGGITQSPKYLFRKEGQNVTLSCEQNLNHDAMYWYRQDPGQGLRLIYYSQIVNDFQKGDIAEGYSVSREKKESFPLTVTSAQKNPTAFYLCASSMSPRGRDTEAFFGQGTRLTVV.

The chain has TRBV7-8 and TRBJ1-5, with 9 bases fitting TRBD1. Trimming took 2 bases from V and 5 from J; bases not matched to a gene: 16. The germline V gene has CDR1 SGHVS and CDR2 FQNEAQ. The CDR3 sequence is 19 residues long. CDR3 region: CASSLTAPQGASFHQPQHF. The CDR3 DNA sequence: TGTGCCAGCAGCTTAACGGCCCCACAGGGGGCGTCTTTCCATCAGCCCCAGCATTTT.

A single count supports this clone. This rearrangement joins TRBV4-1 to TRBJ2-6, with 10 bases matching TRBD1. J lost 3 bases, V lost 1 base, and 9 bases had no gene match. The length of the CDR3 is 19 residues. Germline V gives CDR1 MGHRA, CDR2 YSYEKL. CDR3 nucleotides: TGCGCCAGCAGCCAAGGGCGAGGACAGGGGGGCGGTGGGGCCAACGTCCTGACTTTC. It is translated as CASSQGRGQGGGGANVLTF.